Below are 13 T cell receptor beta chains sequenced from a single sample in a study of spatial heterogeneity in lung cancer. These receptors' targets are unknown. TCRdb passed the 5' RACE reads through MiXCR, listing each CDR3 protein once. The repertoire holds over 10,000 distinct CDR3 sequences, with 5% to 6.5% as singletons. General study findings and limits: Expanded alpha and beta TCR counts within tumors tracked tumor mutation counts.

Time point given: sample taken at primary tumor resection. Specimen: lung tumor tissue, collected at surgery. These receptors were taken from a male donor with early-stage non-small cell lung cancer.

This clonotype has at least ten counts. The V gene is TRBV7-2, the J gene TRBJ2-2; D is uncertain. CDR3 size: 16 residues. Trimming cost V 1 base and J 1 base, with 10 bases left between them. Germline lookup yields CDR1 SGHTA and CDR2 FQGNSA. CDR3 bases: TGTGCCAGCAGCTTAGTAGGGATTAAGAACACCGGGGAGCTGTTTTTT. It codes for CASSLVGIKNTGELFF.

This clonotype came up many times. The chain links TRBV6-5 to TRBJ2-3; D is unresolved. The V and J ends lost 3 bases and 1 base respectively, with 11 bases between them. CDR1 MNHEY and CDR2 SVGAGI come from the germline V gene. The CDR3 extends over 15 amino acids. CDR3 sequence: CASSYLGDGTDTQYF. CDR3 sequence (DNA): TGTGCCAGCAGTTATCTTGGCGACGGCACAGATACGCAGTATTTT.

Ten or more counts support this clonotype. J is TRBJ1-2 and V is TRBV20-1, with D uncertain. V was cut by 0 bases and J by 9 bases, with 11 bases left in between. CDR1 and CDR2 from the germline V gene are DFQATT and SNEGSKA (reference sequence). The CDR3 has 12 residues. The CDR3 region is CSARDEGLRYTF. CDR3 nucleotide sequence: TGCAGTGCTAGAGATGAAGGGTTGCGCTACACCTTC.

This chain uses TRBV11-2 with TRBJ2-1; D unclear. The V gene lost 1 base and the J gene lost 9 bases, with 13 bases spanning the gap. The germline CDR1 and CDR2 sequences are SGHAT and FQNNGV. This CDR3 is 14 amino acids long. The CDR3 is CASSLGNLYGEQFF. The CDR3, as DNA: TGTGCCAGCAGCTTAGGGAATCTCTACGGTGAGCAGTTCTTC.

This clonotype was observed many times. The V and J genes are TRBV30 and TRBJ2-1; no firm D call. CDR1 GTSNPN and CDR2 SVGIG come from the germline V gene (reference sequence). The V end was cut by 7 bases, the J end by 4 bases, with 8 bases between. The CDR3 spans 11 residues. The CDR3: CASFNYNEQFF. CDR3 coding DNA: TGTGCCTCCTTCAATTACAATGAGCAGTTCTTC. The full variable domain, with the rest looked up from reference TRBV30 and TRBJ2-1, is SQTIHQWPATLVQPVGSPLSLECTVEGTSNPNLYWYRQAAGRGLQLLFYSVGIGQISSEVPQNLSASRPQDRQFILSSKKLLLSDSGFYLCASFNYNEQFFGPGTRLTVL.

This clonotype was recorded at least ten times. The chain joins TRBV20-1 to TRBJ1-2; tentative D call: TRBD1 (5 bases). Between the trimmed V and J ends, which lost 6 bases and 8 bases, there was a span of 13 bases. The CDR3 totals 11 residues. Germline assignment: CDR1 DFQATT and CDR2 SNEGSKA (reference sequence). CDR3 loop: CSATVIRGYTF. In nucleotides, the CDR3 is TGCAGTGCGACAGTGATAAGGGGCTACACCTTC.

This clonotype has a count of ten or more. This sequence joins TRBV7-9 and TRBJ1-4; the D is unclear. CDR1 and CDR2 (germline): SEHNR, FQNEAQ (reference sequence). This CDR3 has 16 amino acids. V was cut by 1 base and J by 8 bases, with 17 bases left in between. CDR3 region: CASSLGRASVGEKLFF. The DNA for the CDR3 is TGTGCCAGCAGCTTAGGTCGTGCCTCAGTCGGGGAAAAACTGTTTTTT.

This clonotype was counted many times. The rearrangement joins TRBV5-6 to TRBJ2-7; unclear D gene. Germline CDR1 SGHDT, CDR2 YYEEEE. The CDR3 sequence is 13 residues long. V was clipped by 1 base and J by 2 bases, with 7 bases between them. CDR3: CASSLIQTYEQYF. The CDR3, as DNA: TGTGCCAGCAGCTTGATCCAGACCTACGAGCAGTACTTC.

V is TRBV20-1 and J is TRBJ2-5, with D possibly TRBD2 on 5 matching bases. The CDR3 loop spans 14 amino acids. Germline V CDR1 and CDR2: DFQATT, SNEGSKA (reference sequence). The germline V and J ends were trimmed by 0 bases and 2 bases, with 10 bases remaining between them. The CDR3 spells CSARDSVRQETQYF. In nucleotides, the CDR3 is TGCAGTGCTAGAGATAGCGTCAGGCAAGAGACCCAGTACTTC.

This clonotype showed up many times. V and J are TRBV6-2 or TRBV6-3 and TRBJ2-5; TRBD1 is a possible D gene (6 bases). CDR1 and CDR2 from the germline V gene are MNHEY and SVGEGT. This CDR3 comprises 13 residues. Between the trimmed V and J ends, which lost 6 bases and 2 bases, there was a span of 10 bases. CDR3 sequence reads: CASRRTDQETQYF. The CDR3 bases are TGTGCCAGCAGGCGGACAGATCAAGAGACCCAGTACTTC.

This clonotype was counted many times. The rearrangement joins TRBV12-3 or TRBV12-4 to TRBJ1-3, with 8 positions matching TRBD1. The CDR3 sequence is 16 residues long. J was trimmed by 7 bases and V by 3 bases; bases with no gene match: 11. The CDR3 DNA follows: TGTGCCAGCAGTTTGTTTGGGCAGGGGGCTCGTAACACCATATATTTT. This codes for CASSLFGQGARNTIYF.

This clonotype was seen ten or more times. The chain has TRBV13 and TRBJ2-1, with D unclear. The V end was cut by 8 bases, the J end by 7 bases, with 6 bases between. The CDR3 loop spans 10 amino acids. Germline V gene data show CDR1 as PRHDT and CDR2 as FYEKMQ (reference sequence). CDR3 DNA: TGTGCCAGCGGTAGGAATGAGCAGTTCTTC. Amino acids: CASGRNEQFF.

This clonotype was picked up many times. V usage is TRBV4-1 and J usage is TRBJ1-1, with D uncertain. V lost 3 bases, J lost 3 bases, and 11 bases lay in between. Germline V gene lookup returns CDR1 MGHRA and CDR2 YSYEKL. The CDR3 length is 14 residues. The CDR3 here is CASSQGFRDTEAFF. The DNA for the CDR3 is TGCGCCAGCAGCCAGGGATTCCGGGACACTGAAGCTTTCTTT.